Listed below are T cell receptor beta chains from one sample, sequenced in a study of cytomegalovirus exposure and HLA in healthy donors. Here immunoSEQ multiplex PCR was the method, and the copy in TCRdb shows in-frame clones only, minus some. The sample has 100,000 to 150,000 clones, 74% seen once; the top ten hold under 4.5%. Sequencing used PBMCs. Receptors were obtained from a man in his forties in good health and CMV-seropositive. The conserved cysteine and the conserved F or W are not part of the CDR3 here.

>TRBJ2-5|14|TRBV5-6
ASSLAASGSGETQY
>TRBJ2-7|11|TRBV19
ASSHRDGYEQY
>TRBJ2-3|12|TRBV6-5
ASSQGLRTDTQY
>TRBJ2-7|11|TRBV30
AWSVGGPYEQY
>TRBJ2-7|13|TRBV7-9
ASSLLQGETSEQY
>TRBJ2-5|12|TRBV7-9
ASSSRLAPGAQY
>TRBJ2-7|13|TRBV4-3
ASSQTDRGRHEQY
>TRBJ1-2|11|TRBV28
ASSPDRNYGYT
>TRBJ2-4|15|TRBV15
ATSRKGGGGVQNIQY
>TRBJ2-5|14|TRBV4-1
ASSQETGTGLETQY
>TRBJ1-1|8|TRBV6-5
ATRDTEAF
>TRBJ2-7|11|TRBV18
ASSHDRAYEQY
>TRBJ1-6|12|TRBV6-6
ASSTGGSGSPLH
>TRBJ2-7|14|TRBV5-6
ASSLAAGGASYEQY
>TRBJ1-2|12|TRBV27
ASSRGQGAGGYT
>TRBJ2-1|17|TRBV5-4
ASTTGRTAGTRGYNEQF
>TRBJ2-3|13|TRBV7-2
ASSLIASGTDTQY
>TRBJ2-3|12|TRBV5-4
ASSFSNGAGSQY
>TRBJ2-5|14|TRBV18
ASSHPPGTVQETQY
>TRBJ2-1|13|TRBV28
ASRAGTGIDNEQF
>TRBJ1-4|13|TRBV6-5
ASSAYRGDGGKLF
>TRBJ1-1|14|TRBV2
ASSEASGWVRGEAF
>TRBJ2-1|16|TRBV27
ASSIRGAGTGPYNEQF
>TRBJ2-7|14|TRBV5-5
ASSRRRQGAVYEQY
>TRBJ2-1|13|TRBV4-1
ASTAVGSSYNEQF
>TRBJ2-2|14|TRBV11-2
ASSAPGREGSGELF
>TRBJ2-3|15|TRBV19
ASSPGGSAEGTDTQY
>TRBJ1-1|11|TRBV15
ATSPRGITEAF
>TRBJ1-5|11|TRBV25-1
ASSGPGWQPQH
>TRBJ2-7|10|TRBV2
ASSVAGREQY
>TRBJ1-2|12|TRBV2
ARGGQRSNYGYT
>TRBJ1-5|12|TRBV18
ASSPDRSNQPQH
>TRBJ1-4|10|TRBV6-1
ASSEGRGLLF
>TRBJ1-5|14|TRBV18
ASSPETVTSNQPQH
>TRBJ2-1|14|TRBV6-5
ASTYSRAGENNEQF
>TRBJ2-4|13|TRBV5-4
ASSSGGIAKNIQY
>TRBJ1-4|10|TRBV6-1
ASSVTGGKLF
>TRBJ2-7|13|TRBV19
ASSHSMGGSYEQY
>TRBJ2-5|15|TRBV5-8
ASSFRLLAEGGKTQY
>TRBJ2-7|16|TRBV4-1
ASSQVDFLPGTAYEQY
>TRBJ2-3|11|TRBV10-3
AINGQGTDTQY
>TRBJ1-2|11|TRBV6-5
ASRIPGNYGYT
>TRBJ1-1|11|TRBV14
ASSPTSGSEAF
>TRBJ2-2|13|TRBV7-3
ASSPKWGNTGELF
>TRBJ2-7|10|TRBV11-2
ASSHRVDEQY
>TRBJ1-5|13|TRBV4-1
ASSQVDSLNQPQH
>TRBJ2-7|13|TRBV5-4
ASSLGDSWSYEQY
>TRBJ2-1|13|TRBV5-1
ASSNGGLLYNEQF
>TRBJ2-3|11|TRBV6-4
ASSDGHTDTQY
>TRBJ1-1|12|TRBV6-1
ASSEGQANTEAF
>TRBJ2-7|12|TRBV4-1
ASSQGFSSYEQY
>TRBJ1-4|11|TRBV11-2
ATGAGPGGKLF
>TRBJ2-3|15|TRBV9
ASSTPGHWTQGDAQY